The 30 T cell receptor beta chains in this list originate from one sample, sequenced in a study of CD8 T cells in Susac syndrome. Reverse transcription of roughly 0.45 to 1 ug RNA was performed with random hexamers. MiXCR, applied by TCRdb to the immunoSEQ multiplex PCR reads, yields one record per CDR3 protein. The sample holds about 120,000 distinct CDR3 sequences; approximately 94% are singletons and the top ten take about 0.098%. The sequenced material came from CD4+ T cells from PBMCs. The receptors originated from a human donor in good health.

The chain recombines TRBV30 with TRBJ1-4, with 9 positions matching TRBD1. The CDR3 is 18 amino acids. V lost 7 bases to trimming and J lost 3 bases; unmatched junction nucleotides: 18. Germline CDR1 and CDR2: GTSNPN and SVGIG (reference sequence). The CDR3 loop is CASQWGYRGRRSNEKLFF. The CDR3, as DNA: TGTGCCTCCCAGTGGGGTTACAGGGGGCGGAGGTCTAATGAAAAACTGTTTTTT.

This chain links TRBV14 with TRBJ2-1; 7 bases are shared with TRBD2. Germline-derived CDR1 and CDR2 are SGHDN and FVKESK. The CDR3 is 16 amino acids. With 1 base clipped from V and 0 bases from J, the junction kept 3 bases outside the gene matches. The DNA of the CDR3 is TGTGCCAGCAGCCAAGTCAGCGGGAACTCCTACAATGAGCAGTTCTTC. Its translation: CASSQVSGNSYNEQFF.

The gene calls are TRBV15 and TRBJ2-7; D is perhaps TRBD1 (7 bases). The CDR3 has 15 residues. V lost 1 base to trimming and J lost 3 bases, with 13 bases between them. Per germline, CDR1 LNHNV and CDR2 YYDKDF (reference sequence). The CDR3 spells CATSRVARGVYEQYF. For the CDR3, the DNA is TGTGCCACCAGCAGAGTCGCCAGGGGGGTCTACGAGCAGTACTTC.

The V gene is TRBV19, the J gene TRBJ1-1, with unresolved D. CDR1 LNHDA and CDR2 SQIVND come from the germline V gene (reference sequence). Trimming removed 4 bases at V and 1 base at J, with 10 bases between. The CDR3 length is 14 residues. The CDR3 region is CASSSDQTNTEAFF. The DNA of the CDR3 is TGTGCCAGTAGTAGTGACCAGACGAACACTGAAGCTTTCTTT.

CDR3 protein: CASSQKGVDGYTF. The CDR3 coding sequence is TGTGCCAGCAGTCAGAAGGGGGTTGATGGCTACACCTTC. The chain combines TRBV27 with TRBJ1-2; possibly TRBD1 for D (6 bases). This CDR3 contains 13 residues. V dropped 5 bases and J dropped 6 bases, with 13 bases sitting between them. CDR1 is MNHEY, CDR2 SMNVEV, per germline (reference sequence).

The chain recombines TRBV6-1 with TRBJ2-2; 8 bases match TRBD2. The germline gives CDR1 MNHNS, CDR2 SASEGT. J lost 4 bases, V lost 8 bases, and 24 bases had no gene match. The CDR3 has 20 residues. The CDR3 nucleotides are TGTGCCAGCCTGGATGTGGGGTCGGGACTAGTGGAGACGGGCACCGGGGAGCTGTTTTTT. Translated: CASLDVGSGLVETGTGELFF.

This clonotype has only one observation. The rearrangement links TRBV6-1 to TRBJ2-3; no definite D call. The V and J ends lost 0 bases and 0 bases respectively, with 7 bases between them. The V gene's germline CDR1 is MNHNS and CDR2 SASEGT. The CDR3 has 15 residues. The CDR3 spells CASSEATASTDTQYF. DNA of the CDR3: TGTGCCAGCAGTGAAGCCACAGCTAGCACAGATACGCAGTATTTT.

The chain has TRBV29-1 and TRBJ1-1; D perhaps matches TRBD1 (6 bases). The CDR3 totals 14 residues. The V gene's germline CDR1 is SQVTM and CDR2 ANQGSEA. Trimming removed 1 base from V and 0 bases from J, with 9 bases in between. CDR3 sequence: CSVEVGGMNTEAFF. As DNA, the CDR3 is TGCAGCGTTGAAGTAGGGGGAATGAACACTGAAGCTTTCTTT.

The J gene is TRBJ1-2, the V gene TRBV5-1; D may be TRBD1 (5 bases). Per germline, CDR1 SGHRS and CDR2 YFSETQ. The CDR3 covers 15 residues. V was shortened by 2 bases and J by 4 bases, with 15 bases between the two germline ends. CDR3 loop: CASSLIGGGSYGYTF. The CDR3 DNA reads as TGCGCCAGCAGCTTAATCGGGGGGGGAAGCTATGGCTACACCTTC.

CDR3 in amino acids: CASGSLTRQSAYEQYF. CDR3 nucleotides: TGTGCCAGCGGCTCACTCACTCGACAGAGCGCATACGAGCAGTACTTC. The chain links TRBV6-2 or TRBV6-3 to TRBJ2-7; possible D gene TRBD1, 5 bases. Germline V gene lookup returns CDR1 MNHEY and CDR2 SVGEGT. V was clipped by 8 bases and J by 4 bases, with 24 bases between them. The CDR3 spans 16 residues.

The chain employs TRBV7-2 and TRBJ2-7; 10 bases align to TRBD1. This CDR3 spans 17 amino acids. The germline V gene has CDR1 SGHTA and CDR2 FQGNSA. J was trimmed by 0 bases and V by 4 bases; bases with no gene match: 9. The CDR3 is CASSSGTGAPSSYEQYF. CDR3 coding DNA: TGTGCCAGCAGCTCCGGGACAGGGGCCCCGAGCTCCTACGAGCAGTACTTC.

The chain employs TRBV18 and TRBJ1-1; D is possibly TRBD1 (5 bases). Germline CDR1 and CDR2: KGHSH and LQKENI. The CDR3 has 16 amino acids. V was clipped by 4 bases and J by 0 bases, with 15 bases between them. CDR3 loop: CASSLTWGDVNTEAFF. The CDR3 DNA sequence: TGTGCCAGCTCACTTACTTGGGGGGACGTGAACACTGAAGCTTTCTTT. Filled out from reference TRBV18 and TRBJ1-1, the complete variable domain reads NAGVMQNPRHLVRRRGQEARLRCSPMKGHSHVYWYRQLPEEGLKFMVYLQKENIIDESGMPKERFSAEFPKEGPSILRIQQVVRGDSAAYFCASSLTWGDVNTEAFFGQGTRLTVV.

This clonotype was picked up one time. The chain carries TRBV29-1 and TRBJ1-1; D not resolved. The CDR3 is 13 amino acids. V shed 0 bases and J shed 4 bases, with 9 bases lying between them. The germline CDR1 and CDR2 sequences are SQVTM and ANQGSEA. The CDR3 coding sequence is TGCAGCGTTGAAGATACTACGGCCACTGAAGCTTTCTTT. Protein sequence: CSVEDTTATEAFF.

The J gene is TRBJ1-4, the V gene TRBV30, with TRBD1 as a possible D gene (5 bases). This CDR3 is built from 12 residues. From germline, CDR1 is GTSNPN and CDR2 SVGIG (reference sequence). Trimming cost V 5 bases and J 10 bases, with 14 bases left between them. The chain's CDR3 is CAWAPQVGKLFF. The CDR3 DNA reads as TGTGCCTGGGCTCCACAGGTGGGAAAACTGTTTTTT. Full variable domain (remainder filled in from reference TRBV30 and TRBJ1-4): SQTIHQWPATLVQPVGSPLSLECTVEGTSNPNLYWYRQAAGRGLQLLFYSVGIGQISSEVPQNLSASRPQDRQFILSSKKLLLSDSGFYLCAWAPQVGKLFFGSGTQLSVL.

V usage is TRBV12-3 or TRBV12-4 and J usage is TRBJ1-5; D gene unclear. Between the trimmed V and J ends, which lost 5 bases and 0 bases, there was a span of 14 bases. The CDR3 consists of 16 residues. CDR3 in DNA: TGTGCCAGCAGTCCCTACAGCCTTAATAGCAATCAGCCCCAGCATTTT. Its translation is CASSPYSLNSNQPQHF.

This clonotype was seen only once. CDR3 DNA: TGTGCCAGCAGTGGGACGACTAGCGGGAGGGCCACAGATACGCAGTATTTT. Translating it yields CASSGTTSGRATDTQYF. V and J are TRBV27 and TRBJ2-3; 14 nucleotides align to TRBD2. The CDR3 extends over 17 amino acids. The J segment lost 2 bases and the V segment lost 5 bases, leaving 6 bases of the junction unmatched. Germline CDR1 reads MNHEY; CDR2 reads SMNVEV (reference sequence).

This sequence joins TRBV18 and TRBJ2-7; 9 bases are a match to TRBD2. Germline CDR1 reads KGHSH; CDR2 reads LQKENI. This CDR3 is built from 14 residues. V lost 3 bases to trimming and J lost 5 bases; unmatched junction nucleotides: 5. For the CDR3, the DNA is TGTGCCAGCTCACCTAGCCAGCGGGAGGACGAGCAGTACTTC. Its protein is CASSPSQREDEQYF.

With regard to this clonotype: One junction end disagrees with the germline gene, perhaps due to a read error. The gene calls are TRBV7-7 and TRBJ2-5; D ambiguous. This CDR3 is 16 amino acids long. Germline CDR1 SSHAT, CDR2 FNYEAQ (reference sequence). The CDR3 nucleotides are TGTGCTAGCAGCTTAGGCCGGACCGTAAGTGGGGAGACCCAGTACTTC. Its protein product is CASSLGRTVSGETQYF.

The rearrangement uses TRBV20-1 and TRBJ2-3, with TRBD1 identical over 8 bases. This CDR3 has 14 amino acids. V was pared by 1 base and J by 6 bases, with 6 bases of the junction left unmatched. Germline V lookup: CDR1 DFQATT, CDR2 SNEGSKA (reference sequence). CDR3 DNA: TGCAGTGCTAGAGCTAGGACAGGGTTGGATACGCAGTATTTT. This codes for CSARARTGLDTQYF.

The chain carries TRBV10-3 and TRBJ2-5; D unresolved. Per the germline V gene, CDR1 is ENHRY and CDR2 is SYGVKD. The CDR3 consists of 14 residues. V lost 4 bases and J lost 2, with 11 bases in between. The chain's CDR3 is CAISGWQRQETQYF. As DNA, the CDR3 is TGTGCCATCAGTGGTTGGCAAAGACAAGAGACCCAGTACTTC.

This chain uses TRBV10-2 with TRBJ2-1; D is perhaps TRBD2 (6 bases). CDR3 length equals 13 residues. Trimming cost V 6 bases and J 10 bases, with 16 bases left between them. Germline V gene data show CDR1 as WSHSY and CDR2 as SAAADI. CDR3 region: CASRDPGVGEQFF. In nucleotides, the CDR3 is TGCGCCAGCAGGGATCCGGGGGTTGGGGAGCAGTTCTTC.

The CDR3: CASTKGPGMGEQFF. CDR3 DNA: TGTGCCAGTACCAAAGGGCCGGGCATGGGTGAGCAGTTCTTC. J is TRBJ2-1 and V is TRBV19; D is unclear. The V gene's germline CDR1 is LNHDA and CDR2 SQIVND (reference sequence). This CDR3 is built from 14 residues. Deletions cut 7 bases from V and 9 bases from J, with 19 bases between.

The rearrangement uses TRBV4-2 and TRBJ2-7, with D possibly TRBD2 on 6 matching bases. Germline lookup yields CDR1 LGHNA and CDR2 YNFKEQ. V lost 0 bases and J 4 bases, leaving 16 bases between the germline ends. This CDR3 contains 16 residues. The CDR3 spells CASSQDSGGELYEQYF. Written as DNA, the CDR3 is TGTGCCAGCAGCCAAGATTCGGGCGGGGAACTGTACGAGCAGTACTTC.

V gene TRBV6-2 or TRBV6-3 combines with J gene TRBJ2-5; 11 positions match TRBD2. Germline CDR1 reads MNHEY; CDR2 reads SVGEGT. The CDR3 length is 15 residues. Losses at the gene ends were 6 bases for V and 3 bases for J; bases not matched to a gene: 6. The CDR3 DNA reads TGTGCCAGCAGGGTAGCGGGAGGGCCCGAAGAGACCCAGTACTTC. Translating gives CASRVAGGPEETQYF.

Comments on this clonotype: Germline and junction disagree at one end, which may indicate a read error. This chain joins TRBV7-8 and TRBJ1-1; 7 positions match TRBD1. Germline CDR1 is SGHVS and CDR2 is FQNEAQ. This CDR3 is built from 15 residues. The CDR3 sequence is CASSDATGEGTEVFF. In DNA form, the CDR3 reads TGTGCCAGCAGCGATGCAACAGGGGAGGGCACTGAAGTTTTCTTT.

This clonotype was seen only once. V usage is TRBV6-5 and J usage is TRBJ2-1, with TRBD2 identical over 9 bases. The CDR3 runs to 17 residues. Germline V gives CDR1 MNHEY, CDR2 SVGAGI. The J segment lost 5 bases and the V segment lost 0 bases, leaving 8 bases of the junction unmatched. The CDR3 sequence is CASSYSWAGGKDNEQFF. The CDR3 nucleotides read TGTGCCAGCAGTTACTCCTGGGCGGGAGGGAAAGACAATGAGCAGTTCTTC.

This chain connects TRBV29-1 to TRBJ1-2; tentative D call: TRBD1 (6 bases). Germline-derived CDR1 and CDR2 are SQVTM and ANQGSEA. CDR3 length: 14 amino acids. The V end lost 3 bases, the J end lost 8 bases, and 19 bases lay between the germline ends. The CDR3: CSVEIGGGRGGYTF. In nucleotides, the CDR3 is TGCAGCGTTGAGATTGGAGGGGGACGGGGGGGCTACACCTTC.

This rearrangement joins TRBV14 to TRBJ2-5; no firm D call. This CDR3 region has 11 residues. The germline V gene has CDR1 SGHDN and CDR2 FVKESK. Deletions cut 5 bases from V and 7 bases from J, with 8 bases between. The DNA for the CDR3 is TGTGCCAGCAGCTATGGTGGGACCCAGTACTTC. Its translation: CASSYGGTQYF. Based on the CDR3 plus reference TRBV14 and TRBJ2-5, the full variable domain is EAGVTQFPSHSVIEKGQTVTLRCDPISGHDNLYWYRRVMGKEIKFLLHFVKESKQDESGMPNNRFLAERTGGTYSTLKVQPAELEDSGVYFCASSYGGTQYFGPGTRLLVL.

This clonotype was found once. The CDR3 bases are TGCAGTGCTAGAGATGGCTCGGAGACCCAGTACTTC. Protein sequence: CSARDGSETQYF. The chain employs TRBV20-1 and TRBJ2-5; D is unresolved. V was shortened by 0 bases and J by 5 bases, with 7 bases between the two germline ends. This CDR3 has 12 amino acids. The V gene's germline CDR1 is DFQATT and CDR2 SNEGSKA (reference sequence).

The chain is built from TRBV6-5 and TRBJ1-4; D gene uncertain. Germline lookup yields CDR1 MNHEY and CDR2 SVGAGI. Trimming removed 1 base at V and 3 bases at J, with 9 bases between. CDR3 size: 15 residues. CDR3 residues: CASSYLGGANEKLFF. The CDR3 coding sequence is TGTGCCAGCAGTTACTTGGGCGGGGCTAATGAAAAACTGTTTTTT.